This TCR beta chain comes out of a study of beta chain features in type 1 diabetes (dated by TCRdb to about 2018). General notes on the study: Mean age, gender distribution, total cell number and subset yield were not different between patients and healthy donors. Across all samples, fewer than 110,000,000 sorted cells were examined, and cell number per subset correlated strongly with RNA yield. The study compared TCRB repertoires of sorted circulating CD4+ T cell subsets between recently diagnosed type 1 diabetes patients and matched healthy donors. Whereas all 28 donors provided naive and central memory subsets, regulatory and stem cell-like memory subsets were isolated from just 8 patients and roughly 8 healthy donors. Overall results and qualifications from the work: Because cDNA was sequenced instead of genomic DNA, activated cells with high expression could be over-represented, although the groups did not differ in activation or CD3 levels. Because small numbers of individuals were included in the HLA sub-analyses, any influence of HLA type on TCRB rearrangement was left unresolved. Fewer insertions and more nucleotide deletions at VDJ recombination sites were observed in patients with type 1 diabetes, implying thymic rearrangement abnormalities. Naive, central memory and regulatory TCRB repertoires appeared to be more alike among patients than among healthy donors. Type 1 diabetes patients showed a moderate but significant shortening of TCRB CDR3 length in all four CD4+ subsets. PCR might favor shorter templates, but patient and control samples were amplified and corrected together, so any skew would affect both groups equally.

Of note for this clone: No antigen is known for it. Nothing much larger sits one base from this clone, and base qualities are not available.

The entire isolated RNA was reverse transcribed using the High Capacity cDNA Reverse Transcription Kit, and thus expressed TCRB transcripts were sequenced. Deep immunoSEQ sequencing was applied to naive, central memory and regulatory T cell samples, giving an average of approximately 3.8 million total reads per sample. Sorted cells were lysed in RLT buffer and RNA was extracted with DNase-treated RNeasy Micro or Mini kits, depending on cell number. To prevent cross-contamination, each cell subset was processed individually, whereas patient and healthy donor samples were processed jointly. The immunoSEQ multiplex PCR was used to amplify TCRB sequences from cDNA, generating 87-bp fragments that spanned the CDR3 region. The amplicons were sequenced using the Illumina HiSeq platform. The paper's data handling went like this. Synthetic template baselines were used to correct PCR bias computationally, reads within Hamming distance 2 were collapsed together, and singletons that could not be merged were discarded. By aligning reads against IMGT, V, D and J genes, CDR3 length, and insertions or deletions at six rearrangement sites were assigned. Within each subset, clonotype counts were normalized to the number of sorted cells before true diversity and Gini coefficients were calculated with the tcR R package. The overlap coefficient, calculated on TCRB nucleotide sequences, was used to measure repertoire sharing. TCRdb obtained this table from immuneACCESS and retained in-frame rearrangements with V and J assigned. These tables miss some clones; where compared with another copy, unresolved V genes account for less than half of the shortfall, and the remainder is unexplained. V, J and clone size derive from that table, while D and trimming were established from the DNA sequence. In this sample the table shows some 350,000 clones, 8.5% to 10% of which occur a single time. Less than 0.65% of the sample is in the top ten clones.

V and J are trimmed by 7 bases and 0 bases, and the gene matches miss 10 bases of the junction. Based on the germline V gene, the CDR1 and CDR2 sequences are MDHEN and SYDVKM. Taken from cysteine to phenylalanine, the CDR3 has 17 residues. Only CDR3 DNA is held: 51 bases, read in frame from base 1. A single peripheral blood draw of 90 to 150 mL on average was collected from each donor into heparinised tubes. Using a panel that included CD45RO, CCR7, CD25, CD127, CD95 and CD27, naive, central memory, regulatory and stem cell-like memory CD4+ T cells were sorted on a BD FACSAria II. Every sorted population had a purity above 95%. PBMCs were isolated right away by Lymphoprep density gradient centrifugation and were stained directly, without culture. To minimize batch effects, samples were stained and sorted in pairs, one healthy donor with one patient per experiment.

The sequence links TRBV28 to TRBJ2-1; TRBD2 matches 9 bases in the middle. This receptor was obtained from a man aged 25-40 years with type 1 diabetes. Sequenced input: central memory CD4+ T cells from blood. The sequenced DNA is TGTGCCAGCACCTCTAGCGGGAACCCGAGCTCCTACAATGAGCAGTTCTTC. The resulting protein is CASTSSGNPSSYNEQFF.